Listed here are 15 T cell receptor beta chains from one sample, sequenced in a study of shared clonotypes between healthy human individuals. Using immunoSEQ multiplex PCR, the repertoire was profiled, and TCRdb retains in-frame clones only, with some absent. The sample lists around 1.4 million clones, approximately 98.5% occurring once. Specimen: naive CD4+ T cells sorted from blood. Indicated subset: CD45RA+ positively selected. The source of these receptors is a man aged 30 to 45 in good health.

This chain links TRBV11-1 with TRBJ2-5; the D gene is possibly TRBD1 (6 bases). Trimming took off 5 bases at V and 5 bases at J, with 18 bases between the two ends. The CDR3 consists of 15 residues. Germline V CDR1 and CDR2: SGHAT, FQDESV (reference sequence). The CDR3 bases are TGTGCCAGCAGCAGAAGCCGGGGACAAGGGGAGACCCAGTACTTC. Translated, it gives CASSRSRGQGETQYF.

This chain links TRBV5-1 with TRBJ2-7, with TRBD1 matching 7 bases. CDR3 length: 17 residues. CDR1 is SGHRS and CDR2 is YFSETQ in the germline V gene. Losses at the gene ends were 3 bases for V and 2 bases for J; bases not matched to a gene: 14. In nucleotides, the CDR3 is TGCGCCAGCAGCTGGGCAACAACGACAGGGACCGCCTACGAGCAGTACTTC. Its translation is CASSWATTTGTAYEQYF.

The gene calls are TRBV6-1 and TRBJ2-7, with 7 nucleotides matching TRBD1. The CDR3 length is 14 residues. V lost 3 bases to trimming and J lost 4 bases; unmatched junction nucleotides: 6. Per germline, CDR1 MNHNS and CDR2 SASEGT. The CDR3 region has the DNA TGTGCCAGCAGTGACGGGAACAGGGGATACGAGCAGTACTTC. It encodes CASSDGNRGYEQYF.

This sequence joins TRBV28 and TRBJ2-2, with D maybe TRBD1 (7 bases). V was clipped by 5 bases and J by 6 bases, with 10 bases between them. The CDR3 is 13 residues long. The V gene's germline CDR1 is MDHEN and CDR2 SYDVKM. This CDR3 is CASSPRGAGELFF. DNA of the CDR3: TGTGCCAGCAGTCCCAGGGGGGCCGGGGAGCTGTTTTTT.

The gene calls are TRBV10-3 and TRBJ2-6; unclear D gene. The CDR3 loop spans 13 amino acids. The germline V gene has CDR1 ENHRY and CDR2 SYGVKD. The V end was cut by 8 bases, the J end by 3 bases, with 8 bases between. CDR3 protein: CAIGTFGANVLTF. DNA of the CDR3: TGTGCCATCGGTACGTTTGGGGCCAACGTCCTGACTTTC.

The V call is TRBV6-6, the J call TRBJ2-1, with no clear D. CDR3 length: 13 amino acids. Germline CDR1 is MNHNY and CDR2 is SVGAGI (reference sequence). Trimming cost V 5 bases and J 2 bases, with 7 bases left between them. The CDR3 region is CASSPTPYNEQFF. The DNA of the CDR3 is TGTGCCAGCAGTCCGACACCCTACAATGAGCAGTTCTTC.

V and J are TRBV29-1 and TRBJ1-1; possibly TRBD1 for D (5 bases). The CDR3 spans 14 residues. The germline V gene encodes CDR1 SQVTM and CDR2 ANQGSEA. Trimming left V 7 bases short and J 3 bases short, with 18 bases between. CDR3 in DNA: TGCAGCGGTGGGTCGCGGGCGGGGGACACTGAAGCTTTCTTT. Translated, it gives CSGGSRAGDTEAFF.

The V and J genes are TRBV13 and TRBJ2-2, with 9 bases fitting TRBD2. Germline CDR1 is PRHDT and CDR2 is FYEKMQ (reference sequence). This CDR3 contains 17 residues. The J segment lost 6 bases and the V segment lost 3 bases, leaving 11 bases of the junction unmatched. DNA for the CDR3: TGTGCCAGCAGCTTCCGGACGACAGCGGGAGGATCCGGGGAGCTGTTTTTT. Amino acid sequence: CASSFRTTAGGSGELFF.

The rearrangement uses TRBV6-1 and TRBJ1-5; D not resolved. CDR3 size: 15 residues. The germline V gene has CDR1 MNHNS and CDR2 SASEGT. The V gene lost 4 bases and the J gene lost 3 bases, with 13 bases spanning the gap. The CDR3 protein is CASSAGMPSNQPQHF. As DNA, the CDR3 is TGTGCCAGCAGTGCTGGCATGCCGTCCAATCAGCCCCAGCATTTT.

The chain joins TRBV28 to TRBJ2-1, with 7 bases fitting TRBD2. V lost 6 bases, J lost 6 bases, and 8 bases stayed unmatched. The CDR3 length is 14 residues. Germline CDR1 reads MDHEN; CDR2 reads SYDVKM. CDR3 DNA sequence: TGTGCCAGCAGATTTAGCGGGTCCCTCAATGAGCAGTTCTTC. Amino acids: CASRFSGSLNEQFF.

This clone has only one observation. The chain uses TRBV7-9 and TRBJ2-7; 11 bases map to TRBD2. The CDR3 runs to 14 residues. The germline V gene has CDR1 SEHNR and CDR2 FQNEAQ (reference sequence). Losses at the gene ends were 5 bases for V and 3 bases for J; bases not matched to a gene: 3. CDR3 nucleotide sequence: TGTGCCAGCAGCCGCGGGACTAGCGGCTACGAGCAGTACTTC. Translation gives CASSRGTSGYEQYF. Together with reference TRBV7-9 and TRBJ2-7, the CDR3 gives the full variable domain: DTGVSQNPRHKITKRGQNVTFRCDPISEHNRLYWYRQTLGQGPEFLTYFQNEAQLEKSRLLSDRFSAERPKGSFSTLEIQRTEQGDSAMYLCASSRGTSGYEQYFGPGTRLTVT.

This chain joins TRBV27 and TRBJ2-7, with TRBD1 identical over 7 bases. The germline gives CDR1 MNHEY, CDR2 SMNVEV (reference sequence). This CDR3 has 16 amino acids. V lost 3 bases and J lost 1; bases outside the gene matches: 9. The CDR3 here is CASSFLGQLRSYEQYF. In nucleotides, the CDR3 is TGTGCCAGCAGTTTTTTGGGACAGCTACGTTCCTACGAGCAGTACTTC.

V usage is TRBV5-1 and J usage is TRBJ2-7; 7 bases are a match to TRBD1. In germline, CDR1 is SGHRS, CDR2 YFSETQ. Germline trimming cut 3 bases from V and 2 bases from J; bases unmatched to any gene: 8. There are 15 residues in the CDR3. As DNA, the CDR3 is TGCGCCAGCAGCTCCTCAGGGGGTGGACCCTACGAGCAGTACTTC. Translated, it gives CASSSSGGGPYEQYF.

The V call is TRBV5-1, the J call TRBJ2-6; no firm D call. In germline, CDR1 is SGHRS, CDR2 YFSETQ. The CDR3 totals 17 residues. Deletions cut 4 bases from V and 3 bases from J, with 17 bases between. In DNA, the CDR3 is TGCGCCAGCAGCACACCGACCACGTTTTTTGGGGCCAACGTCCTGACTTTC. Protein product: CASSTPTTFFGANVLTF.

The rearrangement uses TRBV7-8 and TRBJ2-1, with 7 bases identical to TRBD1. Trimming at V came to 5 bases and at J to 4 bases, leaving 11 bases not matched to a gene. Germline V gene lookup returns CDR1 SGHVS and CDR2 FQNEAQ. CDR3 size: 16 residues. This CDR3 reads CASSHSLGTDYNEQFF. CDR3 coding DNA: TGTGCCAGCAGCCACTCCCTAGGGACAGATTACAATGAGCAGTTCTTC.